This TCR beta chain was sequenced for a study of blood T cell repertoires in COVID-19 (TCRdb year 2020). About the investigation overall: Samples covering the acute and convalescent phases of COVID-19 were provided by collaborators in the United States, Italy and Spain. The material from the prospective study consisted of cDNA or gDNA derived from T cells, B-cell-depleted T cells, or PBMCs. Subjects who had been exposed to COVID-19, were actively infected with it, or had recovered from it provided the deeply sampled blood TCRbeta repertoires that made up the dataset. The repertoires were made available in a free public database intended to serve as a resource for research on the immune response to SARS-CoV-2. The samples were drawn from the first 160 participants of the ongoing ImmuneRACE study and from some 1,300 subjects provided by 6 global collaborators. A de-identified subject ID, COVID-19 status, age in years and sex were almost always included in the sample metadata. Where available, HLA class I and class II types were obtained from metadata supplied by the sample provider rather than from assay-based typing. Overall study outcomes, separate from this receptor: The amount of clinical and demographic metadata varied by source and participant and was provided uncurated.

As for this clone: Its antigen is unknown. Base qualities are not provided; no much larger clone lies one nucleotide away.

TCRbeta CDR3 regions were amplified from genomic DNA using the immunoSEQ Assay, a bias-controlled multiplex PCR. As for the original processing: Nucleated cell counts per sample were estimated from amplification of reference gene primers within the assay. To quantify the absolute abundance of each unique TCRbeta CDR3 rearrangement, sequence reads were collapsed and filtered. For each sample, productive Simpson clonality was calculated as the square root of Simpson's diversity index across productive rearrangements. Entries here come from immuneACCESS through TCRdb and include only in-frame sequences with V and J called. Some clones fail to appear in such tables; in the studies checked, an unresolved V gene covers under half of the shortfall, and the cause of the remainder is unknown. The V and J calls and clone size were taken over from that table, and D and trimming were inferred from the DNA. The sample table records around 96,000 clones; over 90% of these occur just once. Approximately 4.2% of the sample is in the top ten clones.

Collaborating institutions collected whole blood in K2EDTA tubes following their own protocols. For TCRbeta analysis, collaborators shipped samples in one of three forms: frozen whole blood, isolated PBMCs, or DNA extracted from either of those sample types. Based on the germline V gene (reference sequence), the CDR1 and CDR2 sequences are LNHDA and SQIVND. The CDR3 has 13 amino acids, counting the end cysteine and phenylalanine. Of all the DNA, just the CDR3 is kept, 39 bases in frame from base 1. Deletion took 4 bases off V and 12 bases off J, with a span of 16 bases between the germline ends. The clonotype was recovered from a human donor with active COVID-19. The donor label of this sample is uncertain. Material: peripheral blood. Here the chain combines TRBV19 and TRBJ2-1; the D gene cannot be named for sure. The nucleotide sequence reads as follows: TGTGCCAGTAGTACCTTAATTGGAACGGGGCAGTTCTTC. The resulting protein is CASSTLIGTGQFF.